This TCR beta chain stems from a study of blood T cell repertoires in COVID-19. Profiling relied on immunoSEQ multiplex PCR, and the TCRdb table lists in-frame clones only, not all of them. The data hold 75,000 to 80,000 clones, with roughly 90% observed a single time. Trimming took 0 bases from V and 2 from J, leaving 8 bases between them. CDR3 length: 14 amino acids. CDR1 and CDR2 from the germline V gene are LGHNA and YNFKEQ. The source material was peripheral blood. The chain couples TRBV4-2 to TRBJ2-7; D is unclear. The source of this sequence is a human donor in a cohort sampled during active COVID-19. The CDR3: CASSQDQVAYEQYF. In nucleotides, the CDR3 is TGTGCCAGCAGCCAAGACCAGGTAGCCTACGAGCAGTACTTC.